This passage covers 8 T cell receptor beta chains from one sample sequenced in a study of PD-L1 blockade in urothelial cancer. Time point denoted: pretreatment peripheral blood. Assay used: immunoSEQ multiplex PCR; TCRdb lists only in-frame clones, some missing. The profile shows around 45,000 clones, over 75% of them singletons. The input for sequencing was PBMCs, taken around atezolizumab (anti-PD-L1) treatment. Receptors originate from a man in his 60s with urothelial cancer.

The chain employs TRBV7-6 and TRBJ2-5, with D perhaps TRBD2 (5 bases). Germline CDR1 is SGHVS and CDR2 is FNYEAQ. The V end was cut by 3 bases, the J end by 5 bases, with 16 bases between. This CDR3 is built from 15 residues. The CDR3 loop is CASSFSSGAGETQYF. In DNA form, the CDR3 reads TGTGCCAGCAGCTTTTCAAGCGGAGCCGGGGAGACCCAGTACTTC.

This clone was seen only once. For the CDR3, the DNA is TGTGCCAGCCGACCGGGACAGGGGGGAAAGCCCCAGCATTTT. Translation: CASRPGQGGKPQHF. This rearrangement joins TRBV27 to TRBJ1-5, with TRBD1 matching over 11 bases. Germline trimming cut 8 bases from V and 8 bases from J; bases unmatched to any gene: 8. The CDR3 spans 14 residues. Germline V gene sequence: CDR1 MNHEY, CDR2 SMNVEV (reference sequence).

The chain uses TRBV11-1 and TRBJ2-7, with no clear D. V shed 5 bases and J shed 1 base, with 9 bases lying between them. The CDR3 covers 13 residues. CDR1 is SGHAT and CDR2 is FQDESV in the germline V gene (reference sequence). The CDR3 nucleotides read TGTGCCAGCAGCCTTCAGGTGTCCTACGAGCAGTACTTC. This encodes CASSLQVSYEQYF.

The V gene is TRBV27, the J gene TRBJ2-7; 10 bases fit TRBD2. CDR3 length: 14 residues. The V gene's germline CDR1 is MNHEY and CDR2 SMNVEV (reference sequence). V was clipped by 6 bases and J by 4 bases; unmatched bases: 6. The CDR3, as DNA: TGTGCCAGCAGGCTAGCGGGAGCCTCGTACGAGCAGTACTTC. Translated: CASRLAGASYEQYF.

The genes are TRBV4-3 and TRBJ2-3; no clear D gene. The CDR3 contains 19 residues. Trimming left V 1 base short and J 0 bases short, with 20 bases between. The V gene's germline CDR1 is LGHNA and CDR2 YSLEER. This CDR3 is CASSQGLRLGVASTDTQYF. CDR3 nucleotide sequence: TGCGCCAGCAGCCAAGGCCTCCGTCTTGGAGTTGCGAGCACAGATACGCAGTATTTT.

The V and J genes are TRBV11-2 and TRBJ1-2; 7 bases are a match to TRBD1. The germline gives CDR1 SGHAT, CDR2 FQNNGV. CDR3 size: 16 residues. Trimming cost V 1 base and J 4 bases; bases outside gene matches: 9. CDR3 amino acids: CASSLGVQGSFYGYTF. The CDR3 DNA reads TGTGCCAGCAGCTTAGGGGTACAGGGGTCTTTCTATGGCTACACCTTC.

The J gene is TRBJ1-1, the V gene TRBV7-2, with D possibly being TRBD1 (5 bases). The CDR3 has 14 amino acids. Germline V CDR1 and CDR2: SGHTA, FQGNSA. V dropped 5 bases and J dropped 4 bases, with 14 bases sitting between them. The CDR3 region has the DNA TGTGCCAGCAGCCGGCTTCAGGGTGTCACTGAAGCTTTCTTT. Amino acids: CASSRLQGVTEAFF.

In its sample, this clone was seen once. The V and J genes are TRBV2 and TRBJ2-6, with TRBD1 identical over 7 bases. CDR3 size: 16 residues. Germline assignment: CDR1 SNHLY and CDR2 FYNNEI. V lost 6 bases and J lost 0; bases outside the gene matches: 5. The CDR3 nucleotides read TGTGCCAGCAGCTCACAGGGGCCCTCTGGGGCCAACGTCCTGACTTTC. This translates into CASSSQGPSGANVLTF.